The 10 T cell receptor beta chains in this list originate from one sample, sequenced in a study of T-cell reconstitution after alpha-beta-depleted transplantation in children. Unique molecular identifiers were incorporated during preparation of the TCRbeta library. TCRdb reanalysed the PCR reads using MiXCR and keeps one entry per CDR3 protein. The profile covers over 150,000 distinct CDR3 sequences, with 6.6% appearing a single time and just over 5.5% taken by the ten largest. This material consisted of PBMCs, taken before TCRalphabeta/CD19-depleted stem cell transplant. All receptors derive from a boy between 2 and 10 years old with acute lymphoblastic leukemia, due to receive a stem cell transplant.

This clonotype was seen a handful of times. This chain uses TRBV6-1 with TRBJ2-6; TRBD2 matches at 14 bases. Per the germline V gene, CDR1 is MNHNS and CDR2 is SASEGT. V lost 8 bases and J lost 3; bases outside the gene matches: 9. The CDR3 has 18 amino acids. The CDR3 DNA follows: TGTGCCAGCGACGGACTAGCGGGGGGCCCGGGTGGGGCCAACGTCCTGACTTTC. Its translation: CASDGLAGGPGGANVLTF.

The chain recombines TRBV7-8 with TRBJ1-1, with 10 bases fitting TRBD1. The CDR3 is 15 amino acids. Germline V CDR1 and CDR2: SGHVS, FQNEAQ. With V trimmed by 5 bases and J by 6 bases, 9 bases remained unmatched. The CDR3 nucleotides are TGTGCCAGCAGCAATGACAGGGGGCGCCCCCCTGAAGCTTTCTTT. This gives the protein CASSNDRGRPPEAFF.

This clonotype was recorded a few times. The rearrangement links TRBV20-1 to TRBJ2-3; tentative D call: TRBD2 (7 bases). The CDR3 covers 15 residues. Looked up from germline, CDR1 is DFQATT and CDR2 is SNEGSKA (reference sequence). Trimming shortened V by 5 bases and J by 4 bases, and 19 bases separated the two germline ends. The DNA of the CDR3 is TGCAGTGCTCGAGGGGGTAGCGGGCTTCCAGATACGCAGTATTTT. Translating it yields CSARGGSGLPDTQYF.

This clonotype occurred many times. V gene TRBV28 combines with J gene TRBJ2-5, with no clear D. Trimming left V 3 bases short and J 2 bases short, with 13 bases between. The CDR3 is 15 amino acids. The germline V gene has CDR1 MDHEN and CDR2 SYDVKM. The CDR3 sequence is CASSFAGSIQETQYF. The CDR3 coding sequence is TGTGCCAGCAGTTTCGCCGGCAGTATACAAGAGACCCAGTACTTC. Full variable domain (outside the CDR3, taken from reference TRBV28 and TRBJ2-5): DVKVTQSSRYLVKRTGEKVFLECVQDMDHENMFWYRQDPGLGLRLIYFSYDVKMKEKGDIPEGYSVSREKKERFSLILESASTNQTSMYLCASSFAGSIQETQYFGPGTRLLVL.

This clonotype was seen ten or more times. CDR3 nucleotide sequence: TGCGCCAGCAGCAAAGGGTGGGTCGGCACTGAAGCTTTCTTT. It yields the protein CASSKGWVGTEAFF. This sequence joins TRBV4-3 and TRBJ1-1; the D is unclear. Germline CDR1 LGHNA, CDR2 YSLEER. The CDR3 spans 14 residues. Trimming stripped 5 bases from V and 4 bases from J, with 14 bases between.

The chain combines TRBV5-1 with TRBJ2-1; D tentatively reads TRBD1 or TRBD2 (6 bases each). V lost 6 bases to trimming and J lost 8 bases, with 21 bases between them. The CDR3 is 15 amino acids. Germline V gives CDR1 SGHRS, CDR2 YFSETQ. For the CDR3, the DNA is TGCGCCAGCAACCAAATCCGGGGGCGTACGGATGAGCAGTTCTTC. Translated, it gives CASNQIRGRTDEQFF.

This sequence joins TRBV24-1 and TRBJ2-3; D might be TRBD2 (5 bases). In germline, CDR1 is KGHDR, CDR2 SFDVKD. The CDR3 extends over 16 amino acids. Trimming stripped 3 bases from V and 2 bases from J, with 14 bases between. The CDR3 DNA reads TGTGCCACCAGTGATAAACGGCGGGCGCACACAGATACGCAGTATTTT. This codes for CATSDKRRAHTDTQYF.

This clonotype was seen many times. The genes are TRBV20-1 and TRBJ2-1; no definite D call. The CDR3 has 13 residues. In germline, CDR1 is DFQATT, CDR2 SNEGSKA (reference sequence). Trimming left V 2 bases short and J 7 bases short, with 12 bases between. DNA of the CDR3: TGCAGTGCTAGATTCGTAGGACGGAATGAGCAGTTCTTC. Its protein product is CSARFVGRNEQFF.

This clonotype was seen only a few times. One end of the junction does not line up with germline, which may come from a read error. The gene calls are TRBV7-9 and TRBJ1-1, with unresolved D. Germline V gives CDR1 SEHNR, CDR2 FQNEAQ (reference sequence). The CDR3 contains 13 residues. The CDR3 region has the DNA TGCAATGTGGGTCGGGCTGCGGACACTGAAGCTTTCTTT. Protein sequence: CNVGRAADTEAFF.

This clonotype has a count of ten or more. The chain uses TRBV29-1 and TRBJ2-3; the D gene is possibly TRBD1 (5 bases). The CDR3 is 14 residues long. Germline CDR1 and CDR2: SQVTM and ANQGSEA. V shed 7 bases and J shed 4 bases, with 18 bases lying between them. CDR3 sequence (DNA): TGCAGCGCCGGCTTGTCCCTAGGGGCAGATACGCAGTATTTT. Amino acid sequence: CSAGLSLGADTQYF.